This record concerns one T cell receptor beta chain sequence. Generated by immunoSEQ multiplex PCR, the TCRdb table keeps only in-frame clones and is missing some. This table holds 50,000 to 60,000 clones, 91% found once. The CDR3 consists of 18 residues. CDR1 is LNHDA and CDR2 is SQIVND in the germline V gene (reference sequence). After removal of 8 bases from V and 2 bases from J, the junction contained 20 bases not matched to a gene. These data are taken from a study of technical replicates of blood from a handful of donors. Sequenced material: PBMCs. The rearrangement links TRBV19 to TRBJ1-2, with 7 bases matching TRBD1. This sequence was found in a human donor in good health. Some clones in this sample may be carry-over from other donors' samples. For the CDR3, the DNA is TGTGCCAGTCGTGACGACAGGGAGAAGAATCAAGAAAACTATGGCTACACCTTC. Amino acids: CASRDDREKNQENYGYTF.